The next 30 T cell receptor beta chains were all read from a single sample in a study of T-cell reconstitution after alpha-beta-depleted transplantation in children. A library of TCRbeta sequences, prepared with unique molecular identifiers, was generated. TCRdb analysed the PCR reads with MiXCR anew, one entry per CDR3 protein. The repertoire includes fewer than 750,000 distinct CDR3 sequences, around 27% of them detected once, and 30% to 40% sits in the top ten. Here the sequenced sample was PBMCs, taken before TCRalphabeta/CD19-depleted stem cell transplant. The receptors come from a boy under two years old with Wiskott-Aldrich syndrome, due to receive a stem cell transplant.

The CDR3 is CASSRIGAGLAGVGETQYF. The CDR3 DNA sequence: TGTGCCAGCAGCCGGATAGGCGCAGGACTAGCGGGAGTTGGAGAGACCCAGTACTTC. The rearrangement uses TRBV4-2 and TRBJ2-5; 13 bases are shared with TRBD2. The CDR3 covers 19 residues. V trimming: 4 bases; J trimming: 4 bases; junction bases outside the gene matches: 15. Germline CDR1 reads LGHNA; CDR2 reads YNFKEQ.

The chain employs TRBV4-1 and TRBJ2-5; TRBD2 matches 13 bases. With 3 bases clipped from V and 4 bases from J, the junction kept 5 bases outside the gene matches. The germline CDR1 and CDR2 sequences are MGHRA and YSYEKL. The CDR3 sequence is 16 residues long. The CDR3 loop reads CASSHRTSGSGETQYF. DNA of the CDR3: TGCGCCAGCAGCCACAGGACTAGCGGGAGTGGAGAGACCCAGTACTTC.

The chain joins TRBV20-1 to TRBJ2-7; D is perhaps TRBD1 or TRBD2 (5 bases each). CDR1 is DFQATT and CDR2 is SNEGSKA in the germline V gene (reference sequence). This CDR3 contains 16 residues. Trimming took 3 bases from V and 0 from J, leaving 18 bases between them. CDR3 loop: CSARGYRDPSSYEQYF. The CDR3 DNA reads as TGCAGTGCTAGGGGTTACCGGGACCCGAGCTCCTACGAGCAGTACTTC.

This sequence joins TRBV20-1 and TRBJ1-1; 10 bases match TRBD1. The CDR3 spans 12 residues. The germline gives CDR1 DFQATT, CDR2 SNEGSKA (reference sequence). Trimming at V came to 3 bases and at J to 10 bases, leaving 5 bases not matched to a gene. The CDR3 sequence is CSARTGGSGAFF. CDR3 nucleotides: TGCAGTGCTAGGACAGGGGGCTCGGGAGCTTTCTTT.

The DNA of the CDR3 is TGCAGCGTGCGGATAACCGGCGAGCAGTACTTC. Its protein is CSVRITGEQYF. The chain has TRBV29-1 and TRBJ2-7; D is undetermined. Trimming removed 6 bases at V and 6 bases at J, with 12 bases between. CDR3 size: 11 residues. Germline V gene lookup returns CDR1 SQVTM and CDR2 ANQGSEA.

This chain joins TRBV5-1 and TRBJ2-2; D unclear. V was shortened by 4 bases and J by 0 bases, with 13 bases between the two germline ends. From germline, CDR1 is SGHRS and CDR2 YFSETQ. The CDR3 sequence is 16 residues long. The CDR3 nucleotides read TGCGCCAGCAGCCCCACGGATCGTGCGAACACCGGGGAGCTGTTTTTT. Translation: CASSPTDRANTGELFF.

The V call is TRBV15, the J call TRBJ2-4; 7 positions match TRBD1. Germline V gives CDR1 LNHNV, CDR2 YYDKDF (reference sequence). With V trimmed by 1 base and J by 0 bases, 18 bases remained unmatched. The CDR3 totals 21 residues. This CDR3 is CATSRVGGHPTAGIAKNIQYF. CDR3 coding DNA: TGTGCCACCAGCAGAGTAGGGGGCCACCCGACCGCCGGTATAGCCAAAAACATTCAGTACTTC.

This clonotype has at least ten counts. The CDR3 bases are TGCAGTGCAACCGGGACAGGGGTTTCCTTAGGCGTCCTGACTTTC. It encodes CSATGTGVSLGVLTF. J is TRBJ2-6 and V is TRBV20-1; 10 bases are shared with TRBD1. This CDR3 contains 15 residues. The J segment lost 12 bases and the V segment lost 6 bases, leaving 14 bases of the junction unmatched. Germline V lookup: CDR1 DFQATT, CDR2 SNEGSKA (reference sequence).

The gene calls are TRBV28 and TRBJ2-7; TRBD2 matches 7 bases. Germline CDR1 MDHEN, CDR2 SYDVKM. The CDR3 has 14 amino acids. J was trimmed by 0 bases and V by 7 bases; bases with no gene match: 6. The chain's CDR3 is CASNLGGSSYEQYF. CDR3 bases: TGTGCCAGCAACCTCGGGGGGAGCTCCTACGAGCAGTACTTC. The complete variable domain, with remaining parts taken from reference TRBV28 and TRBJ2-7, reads DVKVTQSSRYLVKRTGEKVFLECVQDMDHENMFWYRQDPGLGLRLIYFSYDVKMKEKGDIPEGYSVSREKKERFSLILESASTNQTSMYLCASNLGGSSYEQYFGPGTRLTVT.

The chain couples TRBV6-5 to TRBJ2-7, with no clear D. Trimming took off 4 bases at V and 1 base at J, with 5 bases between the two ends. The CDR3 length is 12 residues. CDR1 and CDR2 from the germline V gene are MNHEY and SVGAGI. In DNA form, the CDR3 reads TGTGCCAGCAGTTCGGAGTCCTACGAGCAGTACTTC. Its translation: CASSSESYEQYF.

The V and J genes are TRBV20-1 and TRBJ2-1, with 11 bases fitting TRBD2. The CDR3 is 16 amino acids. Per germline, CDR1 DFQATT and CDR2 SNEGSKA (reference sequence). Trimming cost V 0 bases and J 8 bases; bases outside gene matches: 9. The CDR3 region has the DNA TGCAGTGCTAGAGATTTTGCGACTAGCGGGACAGATGAGCAGTTCTTC. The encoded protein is CSARDFATSGTDEQFF.

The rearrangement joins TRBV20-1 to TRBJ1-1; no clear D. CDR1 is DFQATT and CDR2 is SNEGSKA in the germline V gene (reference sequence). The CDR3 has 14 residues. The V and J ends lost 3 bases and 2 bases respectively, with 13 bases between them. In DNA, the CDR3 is TGCAGTGCTAGGGACGGACTACAAAACACTGAAGCTTTCTTT. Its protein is CSARDGLQNTEAFF.

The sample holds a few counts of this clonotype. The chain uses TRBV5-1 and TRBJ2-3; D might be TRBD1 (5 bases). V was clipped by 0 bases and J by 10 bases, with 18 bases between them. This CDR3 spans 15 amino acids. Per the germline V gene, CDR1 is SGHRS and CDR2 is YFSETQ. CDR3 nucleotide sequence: TGCGCCAGCAGCTTGGAGGGGCGGACCCCCTTGTCGCAGTATTTT. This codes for CASSLEGRTPLSQYF.

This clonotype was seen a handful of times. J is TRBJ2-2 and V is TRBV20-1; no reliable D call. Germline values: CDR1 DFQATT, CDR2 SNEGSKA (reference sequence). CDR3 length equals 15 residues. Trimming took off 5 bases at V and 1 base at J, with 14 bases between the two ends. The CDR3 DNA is TGCAGTGCTCAGACTCCGGATGGGAACACCGGGGAGCTGTTTTTT. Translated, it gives CSAQTPDGNTGELFF.

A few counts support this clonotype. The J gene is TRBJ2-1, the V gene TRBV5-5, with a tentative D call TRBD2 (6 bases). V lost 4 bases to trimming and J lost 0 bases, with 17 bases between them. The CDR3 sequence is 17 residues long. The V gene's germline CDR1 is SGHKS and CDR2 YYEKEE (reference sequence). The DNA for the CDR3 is TGTGCCAGCAGCCAACGGACTAAAAGAAGCTCCTACAATGAGCAGTTCTTC. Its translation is CASSQRTKRSSYNEQFF.

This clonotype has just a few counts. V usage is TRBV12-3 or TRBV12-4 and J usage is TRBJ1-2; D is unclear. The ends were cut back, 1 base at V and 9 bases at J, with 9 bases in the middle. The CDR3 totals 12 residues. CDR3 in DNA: TGTGCCAGCAGTTTAGTCGGGAGTCGCTACACCTTC. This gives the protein CASSLVGSRYTF.

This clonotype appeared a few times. This CDR3 reads CATSRSYEQYF. As DNA, the CDR3 is TGTGCCACCAGCCGGAGCTACGAGCAGTACTTC. The chain combines TRBV15 with TRBJ2-7; no reliable D call. The V end lost 5 bases, the J end lost 3 bases, and 5 bases lay between the germline ends. Germline V gene data show CDR1 as LNHNV and CDR2 as YYDKDF (reference sequence). The CDR3 consists of 11 residues.

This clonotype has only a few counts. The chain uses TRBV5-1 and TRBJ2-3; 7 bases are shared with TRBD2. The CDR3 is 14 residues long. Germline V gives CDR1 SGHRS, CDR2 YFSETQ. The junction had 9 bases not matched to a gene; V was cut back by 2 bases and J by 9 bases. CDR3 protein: CASSFGGRKDTQYF. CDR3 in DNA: TGCGCCAGCAGCTTTGGCGGGAGAAAAGACACGCAGTATTTT.

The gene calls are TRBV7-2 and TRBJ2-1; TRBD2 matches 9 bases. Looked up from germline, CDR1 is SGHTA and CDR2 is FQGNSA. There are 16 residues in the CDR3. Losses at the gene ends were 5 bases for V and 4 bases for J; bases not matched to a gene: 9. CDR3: CASSPGRLAGYNEQFF. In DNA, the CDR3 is TGTGCCAGCAGCCCAGGAAGGCTAGCGGGATACAATGAGCAGTTCTTC.

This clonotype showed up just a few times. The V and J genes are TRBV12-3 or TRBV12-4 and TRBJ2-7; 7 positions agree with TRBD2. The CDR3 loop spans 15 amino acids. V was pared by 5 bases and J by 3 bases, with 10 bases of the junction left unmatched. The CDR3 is CASSPFAAGSYEQYF. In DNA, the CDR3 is TGTGCCAGCAGTCCTTTTGCAGCGGGAAGCTACGAGCAGTACTTC.

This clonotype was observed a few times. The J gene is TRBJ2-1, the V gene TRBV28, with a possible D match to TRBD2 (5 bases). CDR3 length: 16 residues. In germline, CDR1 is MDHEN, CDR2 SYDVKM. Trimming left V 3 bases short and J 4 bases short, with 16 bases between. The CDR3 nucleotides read TGTGCCAGCAGTTTCGGACTTTTCCGGGCATACAATGAGCAGTTCTTC. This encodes CASSFGLFRAYNEQFF.

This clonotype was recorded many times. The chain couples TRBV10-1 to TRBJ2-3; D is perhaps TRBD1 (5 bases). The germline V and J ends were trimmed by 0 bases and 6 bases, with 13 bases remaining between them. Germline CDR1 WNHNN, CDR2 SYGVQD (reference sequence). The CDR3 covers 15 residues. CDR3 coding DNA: TGCGCCAGCAGTGAGTCGGGGCAGGGTTTTGATACGCAGTATTTT. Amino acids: CASSESGQGFDTQYF.

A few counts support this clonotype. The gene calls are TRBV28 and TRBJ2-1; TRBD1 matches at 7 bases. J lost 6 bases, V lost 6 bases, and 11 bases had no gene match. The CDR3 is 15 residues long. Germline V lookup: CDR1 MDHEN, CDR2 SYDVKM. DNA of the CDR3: TGTGCCAGCAGCCGCTACAGGGGTGCGCGCAATGAGCAGTTCTTC. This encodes CASSRYRGARNEQFF.

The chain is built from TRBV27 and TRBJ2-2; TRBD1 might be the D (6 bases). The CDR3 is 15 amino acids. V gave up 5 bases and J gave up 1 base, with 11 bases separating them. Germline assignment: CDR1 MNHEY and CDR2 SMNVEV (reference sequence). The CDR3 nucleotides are TGTGCCAGCAGTGGCCGGGACAAGAACACCGGGGAGCTGTTTTTT. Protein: CASSGRDKNTGELFF.

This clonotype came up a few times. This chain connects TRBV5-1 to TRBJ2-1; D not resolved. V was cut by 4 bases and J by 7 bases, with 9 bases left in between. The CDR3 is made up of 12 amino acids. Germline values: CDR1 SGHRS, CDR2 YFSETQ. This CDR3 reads CASSAPDNEQFF. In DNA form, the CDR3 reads TGCGCCAGCAGCGCACCTGATAATGAGCAGTTCTTC.

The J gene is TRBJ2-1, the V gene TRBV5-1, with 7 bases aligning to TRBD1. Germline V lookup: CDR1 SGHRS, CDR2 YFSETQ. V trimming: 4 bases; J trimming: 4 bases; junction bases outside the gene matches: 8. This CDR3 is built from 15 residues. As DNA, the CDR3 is TGCGCCAGCAGCCCCCTACAGGGGATATACAATGAGCAGTTCTTC. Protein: CASSPLQGIYNEQFF.

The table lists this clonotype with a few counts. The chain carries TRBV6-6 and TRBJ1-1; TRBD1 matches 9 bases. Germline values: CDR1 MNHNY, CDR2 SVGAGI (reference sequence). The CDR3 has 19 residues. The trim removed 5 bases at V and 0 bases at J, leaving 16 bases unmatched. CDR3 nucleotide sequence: TGTGCCAGCAGTCCCGGGACAGGGTCGAGGAGCCCGTTGAACACTGAAGCTTTCTTT. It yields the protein CASSPGTGSRSPLNTEAFF.

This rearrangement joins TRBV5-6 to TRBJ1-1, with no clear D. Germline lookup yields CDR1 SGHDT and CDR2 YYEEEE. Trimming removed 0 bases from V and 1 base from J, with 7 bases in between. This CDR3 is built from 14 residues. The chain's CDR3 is CASSLVGKNTEAFF. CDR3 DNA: TGTGCCAGCAGCTTGGTTGGAAAGAACACTGAAGCTTTCTTT.

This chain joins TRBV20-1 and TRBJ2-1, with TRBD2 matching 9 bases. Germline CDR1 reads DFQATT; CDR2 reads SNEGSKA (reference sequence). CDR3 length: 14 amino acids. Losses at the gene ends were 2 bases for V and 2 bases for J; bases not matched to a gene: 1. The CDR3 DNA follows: TGCAGTGCTAGAAGCGGGAGGACCTACAATGAGCAGTTCTTC. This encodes CSARSGRTYNEQFF.

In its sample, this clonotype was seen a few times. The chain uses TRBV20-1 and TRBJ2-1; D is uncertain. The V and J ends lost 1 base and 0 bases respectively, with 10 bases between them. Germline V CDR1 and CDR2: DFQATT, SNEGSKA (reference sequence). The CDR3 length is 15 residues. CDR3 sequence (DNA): TGCAGTGCTAGAGGGTACTTCAGCTCCTACAATGAGCAGTTCTTC. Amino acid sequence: CSARGYFSSYNEQFF.